In this sample, the clone carrying this T cell receptor beta chain turned up a few times. In the authors' methods: Amplification with reference gene primers provided the estimates of nucleated cell counts. Assay used: immunoSEQ multiplex PCR; TCRdb lists only in-frame clones, some missing. V, J and clone size derive from that table, while D and trimming were established from the DNA sequence. The table shows roughly 100,000 clones, with 92% occurring only once. This specimen comes from a study of blood T cell repertoires in COVID-19. About the research overall: Researchers got acute and convalescent COVID-19 samples from the United States, Italy and Spain. From T cells, B-cell-depleted T cells, or PBMCs came the material, which was cDNA or gDNA.

V was pared by 5 bases and J by 1 base, with 3 bases of the junction left unmatched. The germline V gene has CDR1 MRHNA and CDR2 SNTAGT. This CDR3 is 14 amino acids long. Sequencing was done on a sample of peripheral blood. V usage is TRBV6-4 and J usage is TRBJ2-3; 7 nucleotides match TRBD2. This receptor was identified in a woman between 45 and 65 years old with COVID-19, enrolled during active disease. The CDR3 sequence is CASSSRGGTDTQYF. In DNA, the CDR3 is TGTGCCAGCAGTTCCCGGGGGGGCACAGATACGCAGTATTTT.